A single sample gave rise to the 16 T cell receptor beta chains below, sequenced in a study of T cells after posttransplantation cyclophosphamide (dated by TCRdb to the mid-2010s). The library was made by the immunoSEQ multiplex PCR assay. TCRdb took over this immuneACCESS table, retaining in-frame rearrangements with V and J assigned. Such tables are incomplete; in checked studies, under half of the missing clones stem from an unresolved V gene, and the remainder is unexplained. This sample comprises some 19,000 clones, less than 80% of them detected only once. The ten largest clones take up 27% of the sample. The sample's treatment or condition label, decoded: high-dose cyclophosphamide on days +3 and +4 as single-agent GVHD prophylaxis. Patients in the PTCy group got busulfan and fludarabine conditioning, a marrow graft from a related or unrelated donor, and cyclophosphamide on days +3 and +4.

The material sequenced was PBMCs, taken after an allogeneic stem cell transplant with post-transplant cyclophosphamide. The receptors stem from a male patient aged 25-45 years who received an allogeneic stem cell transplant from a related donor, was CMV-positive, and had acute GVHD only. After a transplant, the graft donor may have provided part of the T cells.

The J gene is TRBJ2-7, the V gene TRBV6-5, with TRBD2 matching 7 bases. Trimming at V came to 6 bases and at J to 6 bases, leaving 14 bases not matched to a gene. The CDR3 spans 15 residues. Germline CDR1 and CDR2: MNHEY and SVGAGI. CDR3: CASSRPGGGRGEQYF. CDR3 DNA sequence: TGTGCCAGCAGCCGGCCGGGGGGAGGGAGGGGCGAGCAGTACTTC.

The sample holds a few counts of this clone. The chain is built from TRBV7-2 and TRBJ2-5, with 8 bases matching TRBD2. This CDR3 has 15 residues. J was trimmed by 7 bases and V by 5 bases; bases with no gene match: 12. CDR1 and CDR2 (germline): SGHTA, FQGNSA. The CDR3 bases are TGTGCCAGCAGCAGATCAGCGGGGGCCGAGGTGACCCAGTACTTC. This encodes CASSRSAGAEVTQYF.

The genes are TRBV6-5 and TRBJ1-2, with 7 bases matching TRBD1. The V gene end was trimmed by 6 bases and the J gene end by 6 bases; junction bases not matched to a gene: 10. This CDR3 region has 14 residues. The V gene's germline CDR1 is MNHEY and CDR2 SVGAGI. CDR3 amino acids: CASSPPGGGHGYTF. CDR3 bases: TGTGCCAGCAGCCCCCCGGGAGGGGGCCATGGCTACACCTTC.

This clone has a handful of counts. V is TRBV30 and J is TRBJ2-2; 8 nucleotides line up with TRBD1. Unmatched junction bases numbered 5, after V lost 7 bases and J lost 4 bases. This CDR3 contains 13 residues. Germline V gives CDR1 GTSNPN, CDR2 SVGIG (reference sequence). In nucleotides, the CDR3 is TGTGCCTTCCAGGGGGCAAGCACCGGGGAGCTGTTTTTT. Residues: CAFQGASTGELFF. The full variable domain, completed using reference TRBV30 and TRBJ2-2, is SQTIHQWPATLVQPVGSPLSLECTVEGTSNPNLYWYRQAAGRGLQLLFYSVGIGQISSEVPQNLSASRPQDRQFILSSKKLLLSDSGFYLCAFQGASTGELFFGEGSRLTVL.

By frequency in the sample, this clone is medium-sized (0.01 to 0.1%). Here the CDR3 reads CASSVGIIGELFF. In DNA form, the CDR3 reads TGTGCCAGCAGTGTCGGGATCATCGGGGAGCTGTTTTTT. The chain carries TRBV25-1 and TRBJ2-2; possibly TRBD2 for D (5 bases). CDR3 length equals 13 residues. Germline CDR1 and CDR2: MGHDK and SYGVNS. V dropped 4 bases and J dropped 7 bases, with 10 bases sitting between them. Complete variable domain (other parts from reference TRBV25-1 and TRBJ2-2): EADIYQTPRYLVIGTGKKITLECSQTMGHDKMYWYQQDPGMELHLIHYSYGVNSTEKGDLSSESTVSRIRTEHFPLTLESARPSHTSQYLCASSVGIIGELFFGEGSRLTVL.

The CDR3 DNA is TGTGCCAGCAGCTTAGAGTTACATGGAAACACCATATATTTT. Translating it yields CASSLELHGNTIYF. The chain is built from TRBV7-2 and TRBJ1-3; D is unresolved. Germline CDR1 is SGHTA and CDR2 is FQGNSA. Trimming shortened V by 1 base and J by 3 bases, and 7 bases separated the two germline ends. CDR3 length equals 14 residues.

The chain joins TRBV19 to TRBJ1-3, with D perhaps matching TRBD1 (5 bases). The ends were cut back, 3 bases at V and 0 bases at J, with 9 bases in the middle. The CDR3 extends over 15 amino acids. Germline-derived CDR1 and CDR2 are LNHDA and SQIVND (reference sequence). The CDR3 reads CASSIGAGSGNTIYF. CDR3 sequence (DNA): TGTGCCAGTAGTATTGGGGCAGGCTCTGGAAACACCATATATTTT.

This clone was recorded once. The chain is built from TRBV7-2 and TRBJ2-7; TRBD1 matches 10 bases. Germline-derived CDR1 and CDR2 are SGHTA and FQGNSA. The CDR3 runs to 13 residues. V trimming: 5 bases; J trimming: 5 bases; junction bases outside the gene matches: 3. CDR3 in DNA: TGTGCCAGCAGCGCTGGGACAGGGGACGAGCAGTACTTC. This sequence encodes CASSAGTGDEQYF.

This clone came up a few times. The CDR3 nucleotides are TGTGCCTGGAGGGTAGCAGGGCAGCCCCAGCATTTT. It translates to CAWRVAGQPQHF. V is TRBV30 and J is TRBJ1-5; D might be TRBD1 (5 bases). This CDR3 spans 12 amino acids. Germline CDR1 reads GTSNPN; CDR2 reads SVGIG (reference sequence). V lost 3 bases and J 7 bases, leaving 10 bases between the germline ends. Complete variable domain (other parts from reference TRBV30 and TRBJ1-5): SQTIHQWPATLVQPVGSPLSLECTVEGTSNPNLYWYRQAAGRGLQLLFYSVGIGQISSEVPQNLSASRPQDRQFILSSKKLLLSDSGFYLCAWRVAGQPQHFGDGTRLSIL.

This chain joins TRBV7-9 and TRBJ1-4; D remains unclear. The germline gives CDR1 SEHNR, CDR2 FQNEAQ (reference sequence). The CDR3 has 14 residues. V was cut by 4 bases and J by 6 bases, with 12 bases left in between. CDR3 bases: TGTGCCAGCAGCTCCCCGGGTGGCCATGAAAAACTGTTTTTT. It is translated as CASSSPGGHEKLFF.

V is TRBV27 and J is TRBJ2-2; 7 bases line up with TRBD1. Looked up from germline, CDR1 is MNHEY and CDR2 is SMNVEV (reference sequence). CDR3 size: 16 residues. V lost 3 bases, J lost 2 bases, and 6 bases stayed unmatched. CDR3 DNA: TGTGCCAGCAGTTTCTCCGGGACAGCAAACACCGGGGAGCTGTTTTTT. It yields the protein CASSFSGTANTGELFF.

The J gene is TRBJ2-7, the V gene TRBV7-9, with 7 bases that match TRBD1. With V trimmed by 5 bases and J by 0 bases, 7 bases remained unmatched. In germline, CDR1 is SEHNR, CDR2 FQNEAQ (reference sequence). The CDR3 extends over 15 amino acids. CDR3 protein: CASSPPGQISYEQYF. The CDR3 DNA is TGTGCCAGCAGCCCTCCGGGACAGATCTCCTACGAGCAGTACTTC.

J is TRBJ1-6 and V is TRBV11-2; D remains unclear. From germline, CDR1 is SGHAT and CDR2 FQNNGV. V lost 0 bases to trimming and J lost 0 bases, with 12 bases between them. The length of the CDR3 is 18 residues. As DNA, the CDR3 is TGTGCCAGCAGCTTAGACTCCGGCGGATACTCCTATAATTCACCCCTCCACTTT. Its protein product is CASSLDSGGYSYNSPLHF.

The CDR3 sequence is CASSLRLAGGNEQFF. The DNA of the CDR3 is TGTGCCAGCAGCTTGCGCCTAGCGGGGGGAAATGAGCAGTTCTTC. This sequence joins TRBV11-2 and TRBJ2-1; 11 positions agree with TRBD2. The V gene's germline CDR1 is SGHAT and CDR2 FQNNGV. V was clipped by 3 bases and J by 7 bases; unmatched bases: 5. CDR3 length: 15 amino acids.

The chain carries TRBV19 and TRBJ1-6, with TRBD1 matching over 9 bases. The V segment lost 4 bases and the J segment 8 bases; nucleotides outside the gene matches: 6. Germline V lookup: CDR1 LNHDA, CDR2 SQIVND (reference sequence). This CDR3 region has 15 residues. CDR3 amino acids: CASSTGQGRDSPLHF. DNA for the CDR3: TGTGCCAGTAGTACAGGACAGGGGAGGGATTCACCCCTCCACTTT. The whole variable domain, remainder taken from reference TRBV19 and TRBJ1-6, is DGGITQSPKYLFRKEGQNVTLSCEQNLNHDAMYWYRQDPGQGLRLIYYSQIVNDFQKGDIAEGYSVSREKKESFPLTVTSAQKNPTAFYLCASSTGQGRDSPLHFGNGTRLTVT.

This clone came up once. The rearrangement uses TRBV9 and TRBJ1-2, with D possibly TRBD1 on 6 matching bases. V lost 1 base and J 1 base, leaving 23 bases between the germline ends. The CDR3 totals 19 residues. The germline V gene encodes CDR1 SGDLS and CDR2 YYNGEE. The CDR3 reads CASSVSYKGTGPVNYGYTF. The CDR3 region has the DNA TGTGCCAGCAGCGTAAGTTATAAGGGTACAGGGCCCGTTAACTATGGCTACACCTTC.